The 28 T cell receptor beta chains below all came from one sample that was sequenced in a study of cytotoxic CD8 clonotypes in ibrutinib-treated CLL. Here immunoSEQ multiplex PCR was the method, and the copy in TCRdb shows in-frame clones only, minus some. The sample records 14,000 to 15,000 clones, about 61% being singletons. The specimen comprised PBMCs, sampled before ibrutinib treatment. These receptors all come from a human donor with chronic lymphocytic leukemia.

This clone is large by share. V gene TRBV11-1 combines with J gene TRBJ2-3; TRBD2 aligns across 8 bases. The CDR3 is 14 amino acids. Germline values: CDR1 SGHAT, CDR2 FQDESV (reference sequence). The J segment lost 0 bases and the V segment lost 4 bases, leaving 0 bases of the junction unmatched. CDR3 sequence: CASSSSGSTDTQYF. CDR3 DNA: TGTGCCAGCAGCTCTAGCGGGAGCACAGATACGCAGTATTTT.

The chain recombines TRBV28 with TRBJ2-7, with D perhaps TRBD2 (6 bases). In germline, CDR1 is MDHEN, CDR2 SYDVKM. Trimming removed 3 bases from V and 3 bases from J, with 12 bases in between. The CDR3 extends over 14 amino acids. The DNA of the CDR3 is TGTGCCAGCAGTTTTAGCGGTCCGCACTACGAGCAGTACTTC. Amino acids: CASSFSGPHYEQYF. The whole variable domain, filled in from reference TRBV28 and TRBJ2-7, reads DVKVTQSSRYLVKRTGEKVFLECVQDMDHENMFWYRQDPGLGLRLIYFSYDVKMKEKGDIPEGYSVSREKKERFSLILESASTNQTSMYLCASSFSGPHYEQYFGPGTRLTVT.

This sequence joins TRBV27 and TRBJ2-2, with TRBD2 matching over 8 bases. After removal of 2 bases from V and 4 bases from J, the junction contained 3 bases not matched to a gene. CDR1 is MNHEY, CDR2 SMNVEV, per germline (reference sequence). CDR3 length: 15 amino acids. CDR3 residues: CASSLRTSFTGELFF. CDR3 coding DNA: TGTGCCAGCAGTTTAAGGACTAGCTTCACCGGGGAGCTGTTTTTT.

The rearrangement joins TRBV5-1 to TRBJ2-3, with TRBD2 matching over 11 bases. The junction had 6 bases not matched to a gene; V was cut back by 0 bases and J by 3 bases. This CDR3 contains 17 residues. The V gene's germline CDR1 is SGHRS and CDR2 YFSETQ. In DNA form, the CDR3 reads TGCGCCAGCAGCTTGGGTGCTAGCGGGGGGAGGACAGATACGCAGTATTTT. It encodes CASSLGASGGRTDTQYF.

The rearrangement links TRBV6-1 to TRBJ1-2; the D is unclear. The CDR3 is 13 amino acids. Germline CDR1 MNHNS, CDR2 SASEGT. V dropped 1 base and J dropped 0 bases, with 3 bases sitting between them. This CDR3 reads CASSEGSNYGYTF. CDR3 coding DNA: TGTGCCAGCAGTGAAGGGTCTAACTATGGCTACACCTTC.

The V gene is TRBV29-1, the J gene TRBJ2-7; D perhaps matches TRBD2 (6 bases). The CDR3 length is 15 residues. Trimming stripped 1 base from V and 2 bases from J, with 15 bases between. The germline CDR1 and CDR2 sequences are SQVTM and ANQGSEA. This chain's CDR3 is CSVEGYGSNPYEQYF. CDR3 in DNA: TGCAGCGTTGAAGGTTACGGGAGTAATCCCTACGAGCAGTACTTC.

The rearrangement links TRBV27 to TRBJ2-1; D is unclear. V gave up 6 bases and J gave up 4 bases, with 7 bases separating them. The germline gives CDR1 MNHEY, CDR2 SMNVEV (reference sequence). The CDR3 is made up of 12 amino acids. CDR3 sequence: CASSLGYNEQFF. As DNA, the CDR3 is TGTGCCAGCAGCCTAGGATACAATGAGCAGTTCTTC.

The V and J genes are TRBV5-4 and TRBJ1-1; D is possibly TRBD1 (6 bases). V gave up 2 bases and J gave up 5 bases, with 16 bases separating them. Germline assignment: CDR1 SGHNT and CDR2 YYREEE (reference sequence). The CDR3 length is 15 residues. CDR3 protein: CASSFNRVGGTEAFF. CDR3 DNA: TGTGCCAGCAGCTTCAACAGGGTTGGGGGGACTGAAGCTTTCTTT.

In this sample, this clone turned up a few times. J is TRBJ2-7 and V is TRBV2; 7 positions match TRBD2. Looked up from germline, CDR1 is SNHLY and CDR2 is FYNNEI. The CDR3 runs to 14 residues. With V trimmed by 9 bases and J by 2 bases, 10 bases remained unmatched. This CDR3 is CARNTGTTPYEQYV. The DNA of the CDR3 is TGTGCCAGGAACACCGGGACTACCCCCTACGAGCAGTACGTC.

This clone was seen a single time. This chain joins TRBV5-1 and TRBJ2-3; TRBD1 agrees at 7 bases. Germline V CDR1 and CDR2: SGHRS, YFSETQ. Losses at the gene ends were 2 bases for V and 6 bases for J; bases not matched to a gene: 9. CDR3 length equals 15 residues. The CDR3 loop reads CASSLLTSTGDTQYF. CDR3 nucleotide sequence: TGCGCCAGCAGCTTACTCACCTCGACAGGGGATACGCAGTATTTT.

The V gene is TRBV20-1, the J gene TRBJ2-1; no definite D call. Germline CDR1 is DFQATT and CDR2 is SNEGSKA (reference sequence). With 2 bases removed from V and 8 bases from J, the gap between germline ends came to 4 bases. The CDR3 extends over 10 amino acids. The CDR3 spells CSARRDEQFF. The CDR3 region has the DNA TGCAGTGCTAGAAGGGATGAGCAGTTCTTC.

The V and J genes are TRBV7-2 and TRBJ2-2, with TRBD1 matching 7 bases. CDR1 is SGHTA and CDR2 is FQGNSA in the germline V gene. The V and J ends lost 4 bases and 5 bases, in that order; junction bases with no gene match: 7. This CDR3 region has 15 residues. The DNA of the CDR3 is TGTGCCAGCAGCTACCGACAGGGCGGGACCGGGGAGCTGTTTTTT. It encodes CASSYRQGGTGELFF. Together with reference TRBV7-2 and TRBJ2-2, the CDR3 gives the full variable domain: GAGVSQSPSNKVTEKGKDVELRCDPISGHTALYWYRQSLGQGLEFLIYFQGNSAPDKSGLPSDRFSAERTGGSVSTLTIQRTQQEDSAVYLCASSYRQGGTGELFFGEGSRLTVL.

CDR3 nucleotide sequence: TGTGCCAGCAGTTACTCGAACACTGAAGCTTTCTTT. This sequence encodes CASSYSNTEAFF. The V call is TRBV6-5, the J call TRBJ1-1; D not certain. The CDR3 length is 12 residues. Germline V gives CDR1 MNHEY, CDR2 SVGAGI. The V and J ends lost 0 bases and 1 base respectively, with 0 bases between them.

This clone was counted once. The CDR3 bases are TGTGCCAGCAGTTTCACAGTAAACACCGGGGAGCTGTTTTTT. Translation gives CASSFTVNTGELFF. The chain recombines TRBV27 with TRBJ2-2; D is uncertain. Germline V lookup: CDR1 MNHEY, CDR2 SMNVEV (reference sequence). The CDR3 length is 14 residues. The germline V and J ends were trimmed by 3 bases and 2 bases, with 7 bases remaining between them.

This clone has just a few counts. The chain has TRBV4-1 and TRBJ1-6; D is ambiguous. Germline CDR1 reads MGHRA; CDR2 reads YSYEKL. The V end lost 1 base, the J end lost 13 bases, and 11 bases lay between the germline ends. The CDR3 sequence is 13 residues long. The CDR3 DNA is TGCGCCAGCAGCCAAGTGGGCGATTATCCCCTCCACTTT. Translated: CASSQVGDYPLHF.

The CDR3, as DNA: TGTGCCAGCAGAGGCTACCCTCGGACAGGCAATCAGCCCCAGCATTTT. Protein product: CASRGYPRTGNQPQHF. The chain joins TRBV28 to TRBJ1-5; the D gene is possibly TRBD1 (6 bases). Germline values: CDR1 MDHEN, CDR2 SYDVKM. This CDR3 comprises 16 residues. Trimming cost V 6 bases and J 2 bases, with 17 bases left between them.

The gene calls are TRBV2 and TRBJ1-1; D perhaps matches TRBD1 (5 bases). V was shortened by 6 bases and J by 6 bases, with 17 bases between the two germline ends. Germline V gene lookup returns CDR1 SNHLY and CDR2 FYNNEI. This CDR3 is 14 amino acids long. CDR3 in amino acids: CASRRDPSVSEAFF. CDR3 in DNA: TGTGCCAGCAGGAGGGACCCGAGTGTCTCTGAAGCTTTCTTT.

A word on this clone: Different DNA sequences within this sample yield the same CDR3. The rearrangement links TRBV5-1 to TRBJ1-2; D is perhaps TRBD1 (5 bases). The germline gives CDR1 SGHRS, CDR2 YFSETQ. The V end was cut by 5 bases, the J end by 5 bases, with 10 bases between. The CDR3 totals 12 residues. The CDR3 protein is CASRGTDYGYTF. The CDR3 DNA reads as TGCGCCAGCAGAGGGACGGATTATGGCTACACCTTC.

The J gene is TRBJ2-2, the V gene TRBV7-7, with 11 bases identical to TRBD2. In germline, CDR1 is SSHAT, CDR2 FNYEAQ (reference sequence). The CDR3 contains 19 residues. The junction had 10 bases not matched to a gene; V was cut back by 1 base and J by 3 bases. Here the CDR3 reads CASSLEQGGTSGHTGELFF. The CDR3 region has the DNA TGTGCCAGCAGCTTAGAGCAGGGAGGGACTAGCGGACACACCGGGGAGCTGTTTTTT.

The chain's CDR3 is CASSFSTGSNSPLHF. The CDR3 DNA reads TGTGCCAGCAGTTTCTCAACAGGGTCGAATTCACCCCTCCACTTT. The chain joins TRBV6-6 to TRBJ1-6; D is possibly TRBD1 (6 bases). CDR3 length equals 15 residues. Per germline, CDR1 MNHNY and CDR2 SVGAGI (reference sequence). Trimming pared 4 bases from V and 7 bases from J, leaving 14 bases between.

By sample share, this clone is large (0.1 to 1%). J is TRBJ2-7 and V is TRBV7-9, with D possibly called TRBD1 or TRBD2 (5 bases each). Germline V gene sequence: CDR1 SEHNR, CDR2 FQNEAQ (reference sequence). Trimming shortened V by 3 bases and J by 0 bases, and 6 bases separated the two germline ends. There are 13 residues in the CDR3. In DNA form, the CDR3 reads TGTGCCAGCAGCTTCGGGGCCTCCTACGAGCAGTACTTC. Its translation is CASSFGASYEQYF.

The chain carries TRBV28 and TRBJ2-3; either TRBD1 or TRBD2 may supply D (5 bases each). This CDR3 contains 12 residues. The V end lost 7 bases, the J end lost 8 bases, and 13 bases lay between the germline ends. Germline V CDR1 and CDR2: MDHEN, SYDVKM. The DNA of the CDR3 is TGTGCCAGCAATAGTGGGACGGGTACGCAGTATTTT. This encodes CASNSGTGTQYF.

In its sample, this clone was seen a few times. The chain uses TRBV29-1 and TRBJ2-7; 14 positions agree with TRBD2. Germline assignment: CDR1 SQVTM and CDR2 ANQGSEA. This CDR3 has 15 amino acids. The trim removed 6 bases at V and 7 bases at J, leaving 11 bases unmatched. The CDR3 sequence is CSVPTSGRAGGEQYF. CDR3 coding DNA: TGCAGCGTCCCGACTAGCGGGAGGGCCGGGGGAGAGCAGTACTTC.

The CDR3, as DNA: TGTGCCAGCGCTGACTCACTAGCGGCCCACAATGAGCAGTTCTTC. Residues: CASADSLAAHNEQFF. The rearrangement links TRBV7-2 to TRBJ2-1; 8 bases match TRBD2. CDR1 is SGHTA and CDR2 is FQGNSA in the germline V gene. The CDR3 is made up of 15 amino acids. The V gene end was trimmed by 8 bases and the J gene end by 5 bases; junction bases not matched to a gene: 11.

This chain joins TRBV6-1 and TRBJ1-5; D unclear. The CDR3 extends over 13 amino acids. The V end lost 2 bases, the J end lost 5 bases, and 7 bases lay between the germline ends. Germline V gene sequence: CDR1 MNHNS, CDR2 SASEGT. This chain's CDR3 is CASSESDYQPQHF. CDR3 coding DNA: TGTGCCAGCAGTGAAAGTGATTATCAGCCCCAGCATTTT.

This clone was detected a few times. Mismatch with germline at one junction end may stem from a read error. V usage is TRBV27 and J usage is TRBJ2-5; the D gene is possibly TRBD1 (6 bases). Germline V gives CDR1 MNHEY, CDR2 SMNVEV (reference sequence). The CDR3 is made up of 15 amino acids. CDR3 DNA: TGTGCCAGCAGTTTATCGGGGGCCGTGAGACAGCCTTGGGACTTC. Translated: CASSLSGAVRQPWDF.

This chain links TRBV27 with TRBJ1-5, with D uncertain. The CDR3 sequence is 12 residues long. Per germline, CDR1 MNHEY and CDR2 SMNVEV (reference sequence). V was trimmed by 7 bases and J by 2 bases, leaving 6 bases between them. Here the CDR3 DNA reads TGTGCCAGCATGACGGGCAATCAGCCCCAGCATTTT. Its protein is CASMTGNQPQHF.

In this sample, this clone turned up a few times. The J gene is TRBJ2-3, the V gene TRBV7-6, with D possibly being TRBD2 (6 bases). The V and J ends lost 5 bases and 4 bases respectively, with 10 bases between them. From germline, CDR1 is SGHVS and CDR2 FNYEAQ. CDR3 size: 13 residues. The DNA for the CDR3 is TGTGCCAGCAGCAGACTAGTGCCAGATACGCAGTATTTT. This gives the protein CASSRLVPDTQYF. The full variable domain, its missing parts supplied by reference TRBV7-6 and TRBJ2-3, is GAGVSQSPRYKVTKRGQDVALRCDPISGHVSLYWYRQALGQGPEFLTYFNYEAQQDKSGLPNDRFSAERPEGSISTLTIQRTEQRDSAMYRCASSRLVPDTQYFGPGTRLTVL.